This passage covers 32 T cell receptor beta chains from one sample sequenced in a study of shared clonotypes between healthy human individuals. Clones were read by immunoSEQ multiplex PCR, and TCRdb kept only the in-frame ones, dropping some. The sample consists of 300,000 to 400,000 clones, around nine tenths of them appearing once. Input material: memory CD8+ T cells sorted from blood. Subset indicated: CD45RO+ cells pooled with CCR7-negative TemRA cells. All receptors derive from a man aged 18 to 29 in good health.

This chain uses TRBV4-1 with TRBJ2-3; TRBD2 might be the D (6 bases). Trimming pared 2 bases from V and 6 bases from J, leaving 12 bases between. Germline assignment: CDR1 MGHRA and CDR2 YSYEKL. The CDR3 spans 14 residues. The CDR3 region has the DNA TGCGCCAGCAGCCAAACGGGAGCGGCGGATACGCAGTATTTT. Translating gives CASSQTGAADTQYF.

This chain connects TRBV7-9 to TRBJ1-2, with 8 bases that match TRBD1. The CDR3 is 16 residues long. Germline CDR1 SEHNR, CDR2 FQNEAQ (reference sequence). The V and J ends lost 4 bases and 5 bases, in that order; junction bases with no gene match: 12. CDR3 nucleotide sequence: TGTGCCAGCAGCTCGGAAGACAGGGGATTATTTTATGGCTACACCTTC. This gives the protein CASSSEDRGLFYGYTF.

V usage is TRBV7-9 and J usage is TRBJ2-3, with 10 positions matching TRBD2. Germline loops: CDR1 SEHNR, CDR2 FQNEAQ (reference sequence). The CDR3 totals 17 residues. V shed 2 bases and J 1 base; nucleotides not matched to a gene: 6. This CDR3 reads CASSLPLTSGGTDTQYF. CDR3 nucleotides: TGTGCCAGCAGCTTACCCCTAACTAGCGGGGGCACAGATACGCAGTATTTT.

The rearrangement uses TRBV4-1 and TRBJ2-3, with D perhaps TRBD1 (5 bases). The CDR3 extends over 17 amino acids. V gave up 0 bases and J gave up 2 bases, with 15 bases separating them. Germline V gene data show CDR1 as MGHRA and CDR2 as YSYEKL. DNA of the CDR3: TGCGCCAGCAGCCAAGATAGGCAGGGTTGGGTCACAGATACGCAGTATTTT. Translation: CASSQDRQGWVTDTQYF.

V usage is TRBV27 and J usage is TRBJ2-3; TRBD1 aligns across 9 bases. This CDR3 comprises 19 residues. Looked up from germline, CDR1 is MNHEY and CDR2 is SMNVEV (reference sequence). Trimming at V came to 6 bases and at J to 4 bases, leaving 20 bases not matched to a gene. CDR3 residues: CASSLSFPPGQGGPDTQYF. In DNA form, the CDR3 reads TGTGCCAGCAGCCTATCCTTTCCCCCGGGACAGGGAGGCCCAGATACGCAGTATTTT.

J is TRBJ2-3 and V is TRBV12-2; the table's D gene call, TRBD2, was not cross checked with the DNA. TRBV12-2 is shown as a pseudogene. The CDR3 has 16 amino acids. CDR3 DNA sequence: TGTGCAAGTCGCTTCTCTCCCTGGCGGTGCACAGATACGCAGTATTTT. It yields the protein CASRFSPWRCTDTQYF.

This clone appeared a single time. The rearrangement uses TRBV2 and TRBJ2-3; perhaps D is TRBD1 or TRBD2 (5 bases each). This CDR3 is built from 16 residues. CDR1 and CDR2 (germline): SNHLY, FYNNEI. The germline V and J ends were trimmed by 5 bases and 3 bases, with 18 bases remaining between them. The CDR3: CASSLMQGGSTDTQYF. For the CDR3, the DNA is TGTGCCAGCAGTTTAATGCAGGGTGGGAGTACAGATACGCAGTATTTT.

With regard to this clone: A much larger clone sits a single nucleotide away, making a read error possible. This sample also contains other DNA sequences that code for the same CDR3. This chain links TRBV6-1 with TRBJ2-7; no firm D call. Germline loops: CDR1 MNHNS, CDR2 SASEGT. This CDR3 has 12 residues. The V end was cut by 0 bases, the J end by 3 bases, with 3 bases between. The CDR3: CASSEANYEQYF. CDR3 nucleotide sequence: TGTGCCAGCAGTGAAGCGAACTACGAGCAGTACTTC.

The V call is TRBV19, the J call TRBJ2-7, with TRBD1 matching over 8 bases. After removal of 5 bases from V and 6 bases from J, the junction contained 9 bases not matched to a gene. The CDR3 spans 14 residues. Germline V gene sequence: CDR1 LNHDA, CDR2 SQIVND (reference sequence). The CDR3 region has the DNA TGTGCCAGTAGTCCAGGACAGGGAGGAAGCGAGCAGTACTTC. The encoded protein is CASSPGQGGSEQYF.

The chain joins TRBV7-9 to TRBJ2-7; D ambiguous. Germline V gene data show CDR1 as SEHNR and CDR2 as FQNEAQ (reference sequence). The CDR3 contains 12 residues. Trimming left V 5 bases short and J 4 bases short, with 9 bases between. CDR3 region: CASSPLTYEQYF. DNA for the CDR3: TGTGCCAGCAGCCCTCTGACATACGAGCAGTACTTC.

V and J are TRBV20-1 and TRBJ2-2, with no clear D. Germline values: CDR1 DFQATT, CDR2 SNEGSKA (reference sequence). V was shortened by 6 bases and J by 5 bases, with 7 bases between the two germline ends. The CDR3 is 11 residues long. The CDR3 coding sequence is TGCAGTGCCCCTGGAACCGGGGAGCTGTTTTTT. It yields the protein CSAPGTGELFF.

The genes are TRBV6-6 and TRBJ1-1; perhaps TRBD1 as D (6 bases). The CDR3 consists of 16 residues. V shed 7 bases and J shed 3 bases, with 21 bases lying between them. CDR1 and CDR2 (germline): MNHNY, SVGAGI (reference sequence). The CDR3 loop is CASNGGAGFRDTEAFF. The CDR3 coding sequence is TGTGCCAGCAATGGGGGCGCGGGTTTTAGGGACACTGAAGCTTTCTTT.

This chain joins TRBV25-1 and TRBJ2-5, with D possibly TRBD1 on 6 matching bases. The end of the DNA fits TRBJ2-7 better, so the J call may be wrong. Germline values: CDR1 MGHDK, CDR2 SYGVNS. The CDR3 covers 13 residues. Here the CDR3 reads CASSNIQGYEQYF. DNA of the CDR3: TGTGCCAGCAGTAATATACAGGGCTACGAGCAGTACTTC.

This clone came up a few times. Other DNA sequences within the sample encode an identical CDR3. The chain combines TRBV2 with TRBJ2-3; D gene unclear. The CDR3 runs 13 residues. Looked up from germline, CDR1 is SNHLY and CDR2 is FYNNEI. V was pared by 3 bases and J by 0 bases, with 4 bases between. The CDR3 region is CASSDRSTDTQYF. For the CDR3, the DNA is TGTGCCAGCAGTGACCGGAGCACAGATACGCAGTATTTT.

V usage is TRBV19 and J usage is TRBJ2-7, with D perhaps matching TRBD1 (5 bases). Deletions cut 3 bases from V and 4 bases from J, with 7 bases between. Germline values: CDR1 LNHDA, CDR2 SQIVND (reference sequence). This CDR3 comprises 12 residues. The CDR3 coding sequence is TGTGCCAGTAGTATGGACAAATACGAGCAGTACTTC. Amino acids: CASSMDKYEQYF.

The rearrangement links TRBV10-2 to TRBJ2-3; D not certain. Germline CDR1 is WSHSY and CDR2 is SAAADI. The CDR3 extends over 15 amino acids. The V end was cut by 1 base, the J end by 2 bases, with 10 bases between. The CDR3 nucleotides are TGCGCCAGCAGTGAGTTAGGCTACACCACAGATACGCAGTATTTT. Its protein product is CASSELGYTTDTQYF.

V and J are TRBV27 and TRBJ2-2; 8 bases fit TRBD2. Per germline, CDR1 MNHEY and CDR2 SMNVEV (reference sequence). J gave up 0 bases and V 7 bases, and 13 bases lay outside the gene matches. The CDR3 loop spans 18 amino acids. The CDR3 spells CASIPSSGAGANTGELFF. The CDR3 region has the DNA TGTGCCAGCATCCCCTCCTCGGGAGCGGGGGCGAACACCGGGGAGCTGTTTTTT.

This clone was recorded only once. V gene TRBV7-8 combines with J gene TRBJ2-1; D not certain. CDR3 length: 11 residues. Germline-derived CDR1 and CDR2 are SGHVS and FQNEAQ. The germline V and J ends were trimmed by 1 base and 10 bases, with 5 bases remaining between them. In nucleotides, the CDR3 is TGTGCCAGCAGCTTAGGTGAGGAGCAGTTCTTC. This codes for CASSLGEEQFF.

The gene calls are TRBV19 and TRBJ1-2; the match to TRBD1 covers 9 bases. The germline CDR1 and CDR2 sequences are LNHDA and SQIVND (reference sequence). The CDR3 is 14 amino acids. V was pared by 6 bases and J by 8 bases, with 10 bases of the junction left unmatched. The CDR3 spells CASSEVDRGDGYTF. DNA for the CDR3: TGTGCCAGTAGCGAAGTCGACAGGGGGGACGGCTACACCTTC.

CDR3 bases: TGTGCCAGCAGCGCGGGACAGCTAGTTGACTATAGCAATCAGCCCCAGCATTTT. It yields the protein CASSAGQLVDYSNQPQHF. The rearrangement uses TRBV9 and TRBJ1-5; TRBD1 aligns across 7 bases. Trimming took 3 bases from V and 0 from J; bases not matched to a gene: 12. The CDR3 covers 18 residues. Germline CDR1 reads SGDLS; CDR2 reads YYNGEE.

V is TRBV30 and J is TRBJ1-1, with D uncertain. The CDR3 has 13 residues. CDR1 is GTSNPN, CDR2 SVGIG, per germline (reference sequence). V dropped 2 bases and J dropped 4 bases, with 11 bases sitting between them. CDR3 loop: CAWSSVASTEAFF. The CDR3 bases are TGTGCCTGGAGTAGTGTTGCGAGCACTGAAGCTTTCTTT.

The V and J genes are TRBV2 and TRBJ2-1, with TRBD2 identical over 15 bases. The CDR3 covers 19 residues. The V gene's germline CDR1 is SNHLY and CDR2 FYNNEI. Losses at the gene ends were 4 bases for V and 3 bases for J; bases not matched to a gene: 10. The CDR3 protein is CASSGTSGGAVFFYNEQFF. The DNA of the CDR3 is TGTGCCAGCAGTGGGACTAGCGGGGGGGCCGTCTTTTTCTACAATGAGCAGTTCTTC.

The chain employs TRBV4-1 and TRBJ2-7; D tentatively reads TRBD1 or TRBD2 (5 bases each). The germline V and J ends were trimmed by 3 bases and 3 bases, with 15 bases remaining between them. CDR1 is MGHRA and CDR2 is YSYEKL in the germline V gene. The CDR3 extends over 15 amino acids. The CDR3 DNA follows: TGCGCCAGCAGCCAGATCCCGGGACGGAACTACGAGCAGTACTTC. The encoded protein is CASSQIPGRNYEQYF.

V usage is TRBV7-9 and J usage is TRBJ2-7; the D gene is possibly TRBD1 (5 bases). CDR3 length: 12 residues. Germline V gene lookup returns CDR1 SEHNR and CDR2 FQNEAQ (reference sequence). Trimming stripped 5 bases from V and 5 bases from J, with 10 bases between. CDR3 in amino acids: CASSPGHHEQYF. For the CDR3, the DNA is TGTGCCAGCAGCCCCGGACACCACGAGCAGTACTTC. Supplemented by reference TRBV7-9 and TRBJ2-7, the full variable domain reads DTGVSQNPRHKITKRGQNVTFRCDPISEHNRLYWYRQTLGQGPEFLTYFQNEAQLEKSRLLSDRFSAERPKGSFSTLEIQRTEQGDSAMYLCASSPGHHEQYFGPGTRLTVT.

In DNA, the CDR3 is TGTGCCAGCAGCTTGGAAACAGTCTACGAGCAGTACTTC. Protein product: CASSLETVYEQYF. J is TRBJ2-7 and V is TRBV5-4; D call uncertain. CDR3 length: 13 amino acids. The germline gives CDR1 SGHNT, CDR2 YYREEE (reference sequence). Trimming removed 0 bases at V and 3 bases at J, with 7 bases between.

This clone was observed at least ten times. The chain recombines TRBV7-3 with TRBJ2-6; 7 bases match TRBD1. Losses at the gene ends were 5 bases for V and 0 bases for J; bases not matched to a gene: 13. CDR1 is SGHTA and CDR2 is FQGTGA in the germline V gene. This CDR3 comprises 19 residues. CDR3 amino acids: CASSPSSGTVYSGANVLTF. The DNA of the CDR3 is TGTGCCAGCAGCCCATCATCCGGGACAGTCTACTCTGGGGCCAACGTCCTGACTTTC.

This clone has a single count. J is TRBJ1-2 and V is TRBV4-1; D gene uncertain. Per the germline V gene, CDR1 is MGHRA and CDR2 is YSYEKL. CDR3 length equals 13 residues. V was trimmed by 1 base and J by 14 bases, leaving 17 bases between them. The CDR3, as DNA: TGCGCCAGCAGCCAAGTAGAACGACACCTAAAAACCTTC. This encodes CASSQVERHLKTF.

As regards this clone: Relative to the germline gene, one junction end is altered; a read error may explain this. The V and J genes are TRBV9 and TRBJ2-7, with 10 bases aligning to TRBD1. The V gene's germline CDR1 is SGDLS and CDR2 YYNGEE. This CDR3 comprises 15 residues. The chain's CDR3 is CASSAGTGDSHEQYF. The CDR3 DNA follows: TGTGCCAGCAGCGCAGGGACAGGGGACTCCCACGAGCAGTACTTC.

This chain links TRBV5-8 with TRBJ2-5, with 10 bases aligning to TRBD1. The CDR3 is 16 amino acids. Trimming took 4 bases from V and 1 from J; bases not matched to a gene: 7. Germline V gives CDR1 SGHTS, CDR2 YDEGEE. The CDR3 spells CASSLTGGGGQETQYF. DNA of the CDR3: TGTGCCAGCAGCCTGACAGGGGGCGGGGGCCAAGAGACCCAGTACTTC.

This chain connects TRBV9 to TRBJ2-7; D gene ambiguous. Germline V gives CDR1 SGDLS, CDR2 YYNGEE. This CDR3 is built from 16 residues. Trimming removed 4 bases from V and 7 bases from J, with 24 bases in between. Here the CDR3 reads CASSPLRGQIPTEQYF. CDR3 sequence (DNA): TGTGCCAGCAGCCCTCTCCGTGGGCAGATCCCTACGGAGCAGTACTTC. Variable domain in full (rest from reference TRBV9 and TRBJ2-7): DSGVTQTPKHLITATGQRVTLRCSPRSGDLSVYWYQQSLDQGLQFLIQYYNGEERAKGNILERFSAQQFPDLHSELNLSSLELGDSALYFCASSPLRGQIPTEQYFGPGTRLTVT.

The chain employs TRBV29-1 and TRBJ2-1; D is undetermined. Germline V CDR1 and CDR2: SQVTM, ANQGSEA. Trimming cost V 8 bases and J 2 bases, with 10 bases left between them. This CDR3 contains 12 residues. This chain's CDR3 is CSPRRTYNEQFF. Here the CDR3 DNA reads TGCAGCCCCCGAAGGACCTACAATGAGCAGTTCTTC.

This clone appeared a single time. V gene TRBV6-1 combines with J gene TRBJ2-6; D gene unclear. V was trimmed by 2 bases and J by 4 bases, leaving 12 bases between them. The CDR3 sequence is 16 residues long. CDR1 is MNHNS, CDR2 SASEGT, per germline. CDR3 amino acids: CASSEIPDVGANVLTF. For the CDR3, the DNA is TGTGCCAGCAGTGAAATACCAGACGTGGGGGCCAACGTCCTGACTTTC.